What follows are 25 T cell receptor beta chains derived from one specimen sequenced in a study of OX40 agonist ivuxolimab in advanced cancers. Measured with immunoSEQ multiplex PCR; TCRdb has only the in-frame clones, and not every one. The data contain 65,000 to 95,000 clones, about 83% of them singletons. The input for sequencing was CD4+ or CD8+ T cells sorted from blood, taken in a trial of the OX40 agonist ivuxolimab. These receptors were taken from an adult with an advanced solid tumor such as melanoma, head and neck, liver or kidney cancer.

This clone was observed a single time. The rearrangement uses TRBV6-1 and TRBJ2-3; D uncertain. Trimming took off 7 bases at V and 1 base at J, with 12 bases between the two ends. This CDR3 spans 14 amino acids. In germline, CDR1 is MNHNS, CDR2 SASEGT. Here the CDR3 reads CASTESWGTDTQYF. The CDR3 coding sequence is TGTGCCAGCACTGAGTCCTGGGGCACAGATACGCAGTATTTT.

The chain couples TRBV25-1 to TRBJ1-2; TRBD1 matches at 11 bases. The J segment lost 8 bases and the V segment lost 3 bases, leaving 11 bases of the junction unmatched. The CDR3 consists of 16 residues. The V gene's germline CDR1 is MGHDK and CDR2 SYGVNS. The CDR3: CASSDPGTGGIKGYTF. In DNA, the CDR3 is TGTGCCAGCAGTGATCCAGGGACAGGGGGTATTAAAGGCTACACCTTC.

The chain carries TRBV27 and TRBJ2-1; TRBD1 is a possible D gene (6 bases). This CDR3 is 15 amino acids long. Germline V gene lookup returns CDR1 MNHEY and CDR2 SMNVEV (reference sequence). V lost 7 bases to trimming and J lost 4 bases, with 17 bases between them. The DNA for the CDR3 is TGTGCCAGCACCTTAAATTTACAGGGTTACAATGAGCAGTTCTTC. It encodes CASTLNLQGYNEQFF.

The chain carries TRBV7-9 and TRBJ1-2, with unresolved D. The germline gives CDR1 SEHNR, CDR2 FQNEAQ (reference sequence). The CDR3 totals 17 residues. The V gene lost 2 bases and the J gene lost 2 bases, with 18 bases spanning the gap. This CDR3 is CASSLIRASRGNYGYTF. The CDR3 DNA follows: TGTGCCAGCAGCTTAATCCGGGCCTCACGGGGAAACTATGGCTACACCTTC. Drawing the rest from reference TRBV7-9 and TRBJ1-2, the complete variable domain is DTGVSQNPRHKITKRGQNVTFRCDPISEHNRLYWYRQTLGQGPEFLTYFQNEAQLEKSRLLSDRFSAERPKGSFSTLEIQRTEQGDSAMYLCASSLIRASRGNYGYTFGSGTRLTVV.

The table lists this clone with a count of one. The gene calls are TRBV4-1 and TRBJ1-2; TRBD1 might be the D (5 bases). The germline gives CDR1 MGHRA, CDR2 YSYEKL. CDR3 length: 15 residues. V lost 3 bases to trimming and J lost 3 bases, with 14 bases between them. In DNA, the CDR3 is TGCGCCAGCAGCCAGGAAGCGGGACGTGACTATGGCTACACCTTC. Protein product: CASSQEAGRDYGYTF.

The V call is TRBV18, the J call TRBJ2-1; the match to TRBD2 covers 13 bases. CDR1 is KGHSH and CDR2 is LQKENI in the germline V gene. The CDR3 consists of 15 residues. After removal of 4 bases from V and 6 bases from J, the junction contained 3 bases not matched to a gene. The CDR3 protein is CASSLGLAGANEQFF. The CDR3 DNA follows: TGTGCCAGCTCACTAGGACTAGCGGGAGCCAATGAGCAGTTCTTC.

The chain has TRBV4-2 and TRBJ2-2, with 8 bases identical to TRBD1. The CDR3 runs to 18 residues. Germline CDR1 and CDR2: LGHNA and YNFKEQ. The J segment lost 3 bases and the V segment lost 3 bases, leaving 12 bases of the junction unmatched. The CDR3 DNA follows: TGTGCCAGCAGCCAGAGGACCAGGGGGCAGTCGTACACCGGGGAGCTGTTTTTT. This gives the protein CASSQRTRGQSYTGELFF.

The J gene is TRBJ2-7, the V gene TRBV6-6; D remains ambiguous. The V and J ends lost 0 bases and 4 bases respectively, with 7 bases between them. This CDR3 comprises 13 residues. Looked up from germline, CDR1 is MNHNY and CDR2 is SVGAGI (reference sequence). The CDR3 loop is CASSYSSRYEQYF. CDR3 bases: TGTGCCAGCAGTTACTCGAGCCGGTACGAGCAGTACTTC.

The gene calls are TRBV29-1 and TRBJ2-5; 10 positions agree with TRBD2. CDR1 and CDR2 from the germline V gene are SQVTM and ANQGSEA. V trimming: 6 bases; J trimming: 5 bases; junction bases outside the gene matches: 12. This CDR3 contains 15 residues. For the CDR3, the DNA is TGCAGCGTCCAGCTAGCGGGGGCCCCGGGTGAGACCCAGTACTTC. It yields the protein CSVQLAGAPGETQYF.

This chain joins TRBV6-5 and TRBJ2-3, with 8 bases matching TRBD2. V dropped 2 bases and J dropped 5; count of bases not matched to a gene: 6. This CDR3 region has 15 residues. Germline-derived CDR1 and CDR2 are MNHEY and SVGAGI. Here the CDR3 reads CASSYTGLAKDTQYF. In DNA form, the CDR3 reads TGTGCCAGCAGTTACACCGGACTAGCAAAAGATACGCAGTATTTT.

This clone showed up just once. The chain joins TRBV7-9 to TRBJ1-1; 7 nucleotides agree with TRBD1. The ends lost 2 bases at V and 0 bases at J; junction bases unmatched: 9. The germline V gene encodes CDR1 SEHNR and CDR2 FQNEAQ (reference sequence). The CDR3 has 17 amino acids. Written as DNA, the CDR3 is TGTGCCAGCAGCTTAACCAGAGACAGGGCCATGAACACTGAAGCTTTCTTT. Translating it yields CASSLTRDRAMNTEAFF.

The rearrangement joins TRBV18 to TRBJ1-1; 7 nucleotides line up with TRBD1. Germline assignment: CDR1 KGHSH and CDR2 LQKENI. V shed 3 bases, J shed 0 bases, and the junction held 4 bases outside the gene matches. This CDR3 is built from 15 residues. Written as DNA, the CDR3 is TGTGCCAGCTCACCCAGACAGGGTGTGAACACTGAAGCTTTCTTT. It yields the protein CASSPRQGVNTEAFF. The full variable domain, rest sourced from reference TRBV18 and TRBJ1-1, is NAGVMQNPRHLVRRRGQEARLRCSPMKGHSHVYWYRQLPEEGLKFMVYLQKENIIDESGMPKERFSAEFPKEGPSILRIQQVVRGDSAAYFCASSPRQGVNTEAFFGQGTRLTVV.

The rearrangement uses TRBV9 and TRBJ1-1; no reliable D call. CDR3 size: 15 residues. CDR1 is SGDLS and CDR2 is YYNGEE in the germline V gene. With 0 bases removed from V and 1 base from J, the gap between germline ends came to 10 bases. The CDR3, as DNA: TGTGCCAGCAGCGTAGTTAAGGGCCCGAACACTGAAGCTTTCTTT. Residues: CASSVVKGPNTEAFF.

This clone was picked up a small number of times. The V gene is TRBV11-3, the J gene TRBJ1-1; 8 nucleotides match TRBD1. The CDR3 has 15 amino acids. Germline CDR1 SGHNT, CDR2 YENEEA. V lost 6 bases and J lost 5; bases outside the gene matches: 11. The CDR3 sequence is CASRRSSGGLTEAFF. In DNA, the CDR3 is TGTGCCAGCAGAAGATCCTCAGGGGGCCTTACTGAAGCTTTCTTT.

The chain has TRBV19 and TRBJ1-1; D uncertain. Germline V lookup: CDR1 LNHDA, CDR2 SQIVND (reference sequence). The CDR3 is 13 amino acids. V dropped 1 base and J dropped 7 bases, with 10 bases sitting between them. The CDR3 DNA follows: TGTGCCAGTAGTATAGTGCCAGGCATTGAAGCTTTCTTT. Its protein is CASSIVPGIEAFF.

This chain joins TRBV7-8 and TRBJ1-2; D unresolved. Germline CDR1 SGHVS, CDR2 FQNEAQ. V shed 1 base and J shed 1 base, with 13 bases lying between them. The CDR3 has 16 residues. CDR3 residues: CASSLEGSRSNYGYTF. CDR3 sequence (DNA): TGTGCCAGCAGCTTAGAAGGGTCAAGGAGTAACTATGGCTACACCTTC.

The chain combines TRBV5-1 with TRBJ1-2, with unresolved D. Germline V gene data show CDR1 as SGHRS and CDR2 as YFSETQ. The CDR3 contains 17 residues. Trimming cost V 2 bases and J 4 bases, with 21 bases left between them. The CDR3 reads CASSLQSPPTARYGYTF. CDR3 in DNA: TGCGCCAGCAGCTTACAATCTCCCCCCACGGCACGCTATGGCTACACCTTC.

The V gene is TRBV19, the J gene TRBJ2-5; D call uncertain. The CDR3 runs 13 residues. Trimming pared 5 bases from V and 5 bases from J, leaving 12 bases between. Germline V gene data show CDR1 as LNHDA and CDR2 as SQIVND (reference sequence). The CDR3 sequence is CASSPRYGETQYF. The CDR3 DNA follows: TGTGCCAGTAGTCCACGGTACGGGGAGACCCAGTACTTC.

In regard to this clone: Relative to the germline gene, one junction end is altered; a read error may explain this. The J gene is TRBJ1-3, the V gene TRBV5-1; D unclear. From germline, CDR1 is SGHRS and CDR2 YFSETQ. The CDR3 runs 15 residues. CDR3 bases: TGCGCCAGCAGCTTGGCCATGAGCTCTGGAAACATCATATATTTT. It is translated as CASSLAMSSGNIIYF.

As concerns this clone: The junction differs from germline at one of its ends, possibly a read error. V is TRBV5-8 and J is TRBJ1-4; D call uncertain. CDR3 size: 10 residues. Germline V gives CDR1 SGHTS, CDR2 YDEGEE. This CDR3 reads CASSLSTVDF. CDR3 bases: TGTGCCAGCAGCCTCAGTACAGTTGATTTT.

This clone was detected only once. The rearrangement links TRBV21-1 to TRBJ1-2. TRBV21-1 is a recognized pseudogene. The CDR3 is 13 amino acids. CDR3: CASSKEGVYGYTF. CDR3 sequence (DNA): TGTGCCAGCAGCAAAGAGGGTGTTTATGGCTACACCTTC.

The rearrangement links TRBV19 to TRBJ2-1, with TRBD2 as a possible D gene (5 bases). Trimming removed 10 bases from V and 0 bases from J, with 16 bases in between. The CDR3 sequence is 15 residues long. Germline V gene sequence: CDR1 LNHDA, CDR2 SQIVND (reference sequence). The CDR3 DNA sequence: TGTGCCACCTCACTAGGTTCGAGCTCCTACAATGAGCAGTTCTTC. It specifies CATSLGSSSYNEQFF.

The count of this clone is one. This chain connects TRBV30 to TRBJ2-7; D uncertain. Looked up from germline, CDR1 is GTSNPN and CDR2 is SVGIG (reference sequence). Trimming pared 0 bases from V and 3 bases from J, leaving 15 bases between. This CDR3 spans 15 amino acids. The CDR3 loop is CAWSVRGLFRYEQYF. The DNA of the CDR3 is TGTGCCTGGAGTGTACGCGGTCTGTTTCGCTACGAGCAGTACTTC.

This chain uses TRBV18 with TRBJ2-3; D is unresolved. CDR1 and CDR2 from the germline V gene are KGHSH and LQKENI. Trimming pared 4 bases from V and 2 bases from J, leaving 13 bases between. CDR3 length equals 15 residues. The CDR3 region is CASSRVNSVTDTQYF. CDR3 sequence (DNA): TGTGCCAGCTCACGGGTTAATTCGGTCACAGATACGCAGTATTTT.

CDR3 nucleotides: TGTGCCAGCAGTGTTCCTGTCTCTGGGGCCAACGTCCTGACTTTC. Residues: CASSVPVSGANVLTF. The rearrangement uses TRBV6-1 and TRBJ2-6; D is unresolved. This CDR3 comprises 15 residues. CDR1 and CDR2 (germline): MNHNS, SASEGT. Trimming stripped 4 bases from V and 0 bases from J, with 7 bases between.